This entry lists 3 T cell receptor beta chains sequenced from one sample in a study of blood T cell repertoires in COVID-19. Sequencing was performed with immunoSEQ multiplex PCR; in TCRdb, only in-frame clones are kept and a portion is missing. The table lists over 200,000 clones, approximately 88% of them singletons. The specimen sequenced was peripheral blood. The receptors stem from a man between 35 and 55 years old with acute or convalescent COVID-19.

V and J are TRBV7-9 and TRBJ2-1, with D tentatively TRBD2 (6 bases). This CDR3 spans 16 amino acids. V was trimmed by 5 bases and J by 1 base, leaving 15 bases between them. The germline V gene has CDR1 SEHNR and CDR2 FQNEAQ (reference sequence). The CDR3 region is CASSAQGGRSYNEQFF. CDR3 DNA sequence: TGTGCCAGCAGCGCCCAGGGAGGTCGGTCCTACAATGAGCAGTTCTTC.

This clone was detected only once. This sequence joins TRBV6-6 and TRBJ2-5; TRBD2 agrees at 13 bases. The CDR3 runs 16 residues. V lost 7 bases and J lost 5; bases outside the gene matches: 10. Germline CDR1 reads MNHNY; CDR2 reads SVGAGI (reference sequence). CDR3 in amino acids: CASTSTSGRDWETQYF. CDR3 nucleotide sequence: TGTGCCAGCACTTCCACTAGCGGGAGGGATTGGGAGACCCAGTACTTC.

This clone showed up just once. Other DNA variants within this sample encode the same CDR3. The chain links TRBV5-1 to TRBJ2-1, with 11 bases lining up with TRBD2. The germline gives CDR1 SGHRS, CDR2 YFSETQ. The V segment lost 3 bases and the J segment 2 bases; nucleotides outside the gene matches: 1. This CDR3 contains 15 residues. In nucleotides, the CDR3 is TGCGCCAGCAGCTCGACTAGCGGGACCTACAATGAGCAGTTCTTC. The encoded protein is CASSSTSGTYNEQFF.